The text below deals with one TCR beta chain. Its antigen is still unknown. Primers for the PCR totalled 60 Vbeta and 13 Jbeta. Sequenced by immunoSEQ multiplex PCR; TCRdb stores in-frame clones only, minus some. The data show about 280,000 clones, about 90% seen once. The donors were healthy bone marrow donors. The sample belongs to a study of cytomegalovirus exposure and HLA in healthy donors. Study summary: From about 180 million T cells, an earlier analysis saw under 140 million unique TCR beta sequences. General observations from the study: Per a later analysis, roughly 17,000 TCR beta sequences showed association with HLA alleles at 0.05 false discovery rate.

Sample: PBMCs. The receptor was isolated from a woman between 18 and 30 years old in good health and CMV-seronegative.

CDR3 in amino acids: CASSEGSTGGTDTQYF. CDR3 DNA sequence: TGTGCCAGCAGTGAAGGGTCGACAGGGGGCACAGATACGCAGTATTTT. The rearrangement joins TRBV6-4 to TRBJ2-3, with 8 bases identical to TRBD1. Germline CDR1 is MRHNA and CDR2 is SNTAGT. This CDR3 has 16 residues. The trim removed 3 bases at V and 1 base at J, leaving 6 bases unmatched.